The clone carrying this T cell receptor beta chain was detected once. Its antigen is unidentified. Losses at the gene ends were 3 bases for V and 0 bases for J; bases not matched to a gene: 8. This CDR3 region has 17 residues. The germline V gene has CDR1 MNHEY and CDR2 SMNVEV (reference sequence). This specimen comes from a study of Ad26.COV2.S vaccination and SARS-CoV-2 variants. At the level of the study: Donor joined the COV1001 Ad26.COV2.S trial arm. Study conclusions and caveats: Total T cell responses were possibly underestimated by TCR breadth and depth analyses.

As for treatment: around 19 received Ad26.COV2.S at low or high dose, single or two shots; about 5 received placebo; per-sample allocation not given. Sampling was performed 63 days after the first vaccine or placebo injection. The shot given was an Ad26 vector that makes Wuhan-strain SARS-CoV-2 spike. Generated by immunoSEQ multiplex PCR, the TCRdb table keeps only in-frame clones and is missing some. This table has roughly 700,000 clones, about 89% appearing once. The chain combines TRBV27 with TRBJ2-7; 10 bases map to TRBD2. Sample: peripheral blood, taken in a trial of Ad26.COV2.S vaccine versus placebo. This TCR came from a person aged 18-65 years who received the Ad26.COV2.S COVID-19 vaccine or a placebo. The CDR3 coding sequence is TGTGCCAGCAGTTTCGGGACTAGCGCCCCGAGCTCCTACGAGCAGTACTTC. Its translation is CASSFGTSAPSSYEQYF.